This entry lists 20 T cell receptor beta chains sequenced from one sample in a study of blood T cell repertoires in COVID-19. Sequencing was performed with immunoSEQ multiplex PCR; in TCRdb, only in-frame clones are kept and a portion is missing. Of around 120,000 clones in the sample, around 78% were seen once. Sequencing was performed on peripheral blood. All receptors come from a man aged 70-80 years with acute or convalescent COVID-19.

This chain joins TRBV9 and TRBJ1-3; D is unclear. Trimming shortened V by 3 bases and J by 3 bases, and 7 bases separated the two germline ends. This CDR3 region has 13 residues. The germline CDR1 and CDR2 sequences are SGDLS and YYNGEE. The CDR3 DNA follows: TGTGCCAGCAGCGACAGAATTGGAAACACCATATATTTT. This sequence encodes CASSDRIGNTIYF.

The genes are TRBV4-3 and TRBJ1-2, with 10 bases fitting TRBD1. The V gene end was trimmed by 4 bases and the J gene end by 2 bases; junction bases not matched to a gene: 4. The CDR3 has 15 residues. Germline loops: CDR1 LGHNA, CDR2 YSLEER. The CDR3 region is CASSRWTGGNYGYTF. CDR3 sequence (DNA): TGCGCCAGCAGCCGCTGGACAGGGGGAAACTATGGCTACACCTTC.

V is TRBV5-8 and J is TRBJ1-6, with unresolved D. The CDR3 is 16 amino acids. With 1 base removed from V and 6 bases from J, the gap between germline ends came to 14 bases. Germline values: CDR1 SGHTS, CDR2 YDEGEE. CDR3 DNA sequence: TGTGCCAGCAGCTTGTTGGGTGCGGCCGGTAATTCACCCCTCCACTTT. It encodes CASSLLGAAGNSPLHF.

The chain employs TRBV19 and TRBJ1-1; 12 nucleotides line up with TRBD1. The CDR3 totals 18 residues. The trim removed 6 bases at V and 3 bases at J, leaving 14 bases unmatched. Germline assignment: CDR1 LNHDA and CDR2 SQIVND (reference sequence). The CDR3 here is CASSDFGTGGDGYTEAFF. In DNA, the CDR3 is TGTGCCAGTAGCGACTTTGGGACAGGGGGCGATGGGTACACTGAAGCTTTCTTT.

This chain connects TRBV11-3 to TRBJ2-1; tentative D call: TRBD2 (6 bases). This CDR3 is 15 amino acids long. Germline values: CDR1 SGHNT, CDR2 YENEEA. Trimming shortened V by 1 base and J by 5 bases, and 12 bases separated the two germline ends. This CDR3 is CASSLVGLHNNEQFF. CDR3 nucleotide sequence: TGTGCCAGCAGCTTAGTGGGACTCCACAACAATGAGCAGTTCTTC.

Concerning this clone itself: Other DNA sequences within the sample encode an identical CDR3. CDR3 residues: CASSDGGANYGYTF. For the CDR3, the DNA is TGTGCCAGCAGTGACGGAGGGGCTAACTATGGCTACACCTTC. The chain joins TRBV9 to TRBJ1-2, with a weak D call TRBD1 (5 bases). Germline lookup yields CDR1 SGDLS and CDR2 YYNGEE. Trimming stripped 5 bases from V and 0 bases from J, with 11 bases between. This CDR3 comprises 14 residues.

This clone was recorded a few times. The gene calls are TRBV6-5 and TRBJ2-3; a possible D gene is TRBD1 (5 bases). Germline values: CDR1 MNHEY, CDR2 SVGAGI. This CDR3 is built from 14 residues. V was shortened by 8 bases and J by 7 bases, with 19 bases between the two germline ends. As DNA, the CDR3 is TGTGCCAGCGCAAGGGGCGCTCAGCTAAATACGCAGTATTTT. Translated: CASARGAQLNTQYF.

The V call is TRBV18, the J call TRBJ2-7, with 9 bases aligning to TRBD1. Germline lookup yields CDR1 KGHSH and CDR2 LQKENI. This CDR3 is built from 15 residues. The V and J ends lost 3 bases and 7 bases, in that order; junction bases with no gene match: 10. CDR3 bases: TGTGCCAGCTCACCGTCAACAGGGGGCCGGGGGGAGCAGTACTTC. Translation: CASSPSTGGRGEQYF.

The CDR3 protein is CSASPIVAKNIQYF. The CDR3 DNA follows: TGCAGTGCTAGTCCTATTGTAGCCAAAAACATTCAGTACTTC. The genes are TRBV20-1 and TRBJ2-4, with no clear D. The CDR3 is made up of 14 amino acids. Germline assignment: CDR1 DFQATT and CDR2 SNEGSKA (reference sequence). Trimming cost V 3 bases and J 0 bases, with 9 bases left between them.

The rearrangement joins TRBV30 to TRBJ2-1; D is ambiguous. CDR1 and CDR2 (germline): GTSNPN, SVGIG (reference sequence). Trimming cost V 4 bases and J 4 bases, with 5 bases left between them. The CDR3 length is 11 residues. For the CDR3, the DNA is TGTGCCTGGACAGATTACAATGAGCAGTTCTTC. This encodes CAWTDYNEQFF. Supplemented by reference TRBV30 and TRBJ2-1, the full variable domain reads SQTIHQWPATLVQPVGSPLSLECTVEGTSNPNLYWYRQAAGRGLQLLFYSVGIGQISSEVPQNLSASRPQDRQFILSSKKLLLSDSGFYLCAWTDYNEQFFGPGTRLTVL.

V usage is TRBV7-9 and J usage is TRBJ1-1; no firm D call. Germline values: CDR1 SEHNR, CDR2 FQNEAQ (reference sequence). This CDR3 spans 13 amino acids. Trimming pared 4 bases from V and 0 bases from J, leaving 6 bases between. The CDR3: CASSSHMNTEAFF. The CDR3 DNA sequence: TGTGCCAGCAGCTCTCACATGAACACTGAAGCTTTCTTT. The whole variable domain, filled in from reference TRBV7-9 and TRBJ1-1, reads DTGVSQNPRHKITKRGQNVTFRCDPISEHNRLYWYRQTLGQGPEFLTYFQNEAQLEKSRLLSDRFSAERPKGSFSTLEIQRTEQGDSAMYLCASSSHMNTEAFFGQGTRLTVV.

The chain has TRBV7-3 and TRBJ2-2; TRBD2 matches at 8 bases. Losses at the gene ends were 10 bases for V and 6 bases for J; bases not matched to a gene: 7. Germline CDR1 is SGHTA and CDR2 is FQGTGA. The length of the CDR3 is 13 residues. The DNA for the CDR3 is TGTGCCACAGGCGGGGGGCTAGCCGGGGAGCTGTTTTTT. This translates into CATGGGLAGELFF.

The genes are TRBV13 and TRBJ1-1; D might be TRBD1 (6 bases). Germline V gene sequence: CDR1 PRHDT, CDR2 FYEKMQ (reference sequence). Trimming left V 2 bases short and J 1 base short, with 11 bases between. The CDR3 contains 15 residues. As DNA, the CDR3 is TGTGCCAGCAGCTTATGGGGGGGACAGAACACTGAAGCTTTCTTT. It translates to CASSLWGGQNTEAFF.

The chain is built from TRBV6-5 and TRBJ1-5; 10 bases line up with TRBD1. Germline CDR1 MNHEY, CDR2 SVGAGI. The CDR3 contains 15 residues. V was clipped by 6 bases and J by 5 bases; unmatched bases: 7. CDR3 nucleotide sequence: TGTGCCAGCAGGGACCCGGGACAGGGGTATCAGCCCCAGCATTTT. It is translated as CASRDPGQGYQPQHF.

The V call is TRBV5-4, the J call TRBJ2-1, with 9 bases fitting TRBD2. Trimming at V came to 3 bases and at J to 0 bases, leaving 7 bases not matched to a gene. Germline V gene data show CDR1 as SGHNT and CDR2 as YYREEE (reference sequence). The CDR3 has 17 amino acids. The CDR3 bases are TGTGCCAGCAGCTCCGCGGGGCGGGGGGGCTCCTACAATGAGCAGTTCTTC. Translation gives CASSSAGRGGSYNEQFF.

This chain's CDR3 is CSVAGPGGNTGELFF. The CDR3, as DNA: TGCAGCGTTGCGGGGCCGGGGGGGAACACCGGGGAGCTGTTTTTT. This chain links TRBV29-1 with TRBJ2-2; 7 positions match TRBD2. This CDR3 contains 15 residues. Germline V gene lookup returns CDR1 SQVTM and CDR2 ANQGSEA. J gave up 1 base and V 4 bases, and 6 bases lay outside the gene matches.

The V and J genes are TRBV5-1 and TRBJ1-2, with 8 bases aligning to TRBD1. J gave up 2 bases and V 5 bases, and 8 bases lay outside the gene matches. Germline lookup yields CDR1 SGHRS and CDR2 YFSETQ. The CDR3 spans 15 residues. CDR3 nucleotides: TGCGCCAGCAGAGCTCCGGGACAGGAGAACTATGGCTACACCTTC. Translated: CASRAPGQENYGYTF.

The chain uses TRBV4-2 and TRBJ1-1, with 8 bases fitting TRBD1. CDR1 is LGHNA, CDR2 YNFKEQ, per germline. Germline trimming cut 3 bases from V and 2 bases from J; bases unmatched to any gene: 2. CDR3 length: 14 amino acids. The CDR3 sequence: CASSQGQDNTEAFF. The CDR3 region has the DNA TGTGCCAGCAGCCAGGGACAGGACAACACTGAAGCTTTCTTT.

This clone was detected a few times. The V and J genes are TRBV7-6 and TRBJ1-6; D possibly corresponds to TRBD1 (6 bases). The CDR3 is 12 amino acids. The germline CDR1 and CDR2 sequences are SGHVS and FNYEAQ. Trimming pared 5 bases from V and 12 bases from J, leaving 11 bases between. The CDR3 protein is CASSHGGVPLHF. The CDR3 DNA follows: TGTGCCAGCAGCCATGGGGGCGTACCCCTCCACTTT.

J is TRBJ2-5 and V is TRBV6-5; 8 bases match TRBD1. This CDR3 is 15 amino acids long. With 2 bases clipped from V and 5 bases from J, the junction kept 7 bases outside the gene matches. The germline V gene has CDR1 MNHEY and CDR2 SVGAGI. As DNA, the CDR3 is TGTGCCAGCAGTTACCCAGGGGGCTCCGGGGAGACCCAGTACTTC. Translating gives CASSYPGGSGETQYF.